Listed below are T cell receptor beta chains from one sample, sequenced in a study of shared clonotypes between healthy human individuals. Profiled with immunoSEQ multiplex PCR; TCRdb holds only in-frame clones, not every one. The sample lists 2 million to 2.5 million clones; 93% were seen once. Sequencing was carried out using naive CD4+ T cells from PBMCs. The receptors here all came from a man aged 18 to 35 in good health. Some clones in this sample may be carry-over from other donors' samples. Each CDR3 is given without its conserved first and last residue. Each record gives: J gene, D gene, V gene, CDR3 protein. A D gene is named only where the DNA matches it firmly.

TRBJ2-5,.,TRBV6-6,ASSYRDTETQY
TRBJ2-3,TRBD2,TRBV29-1,SAARGRADTQY
TRBJ2-5,TRBD2,TRBV5-5,ASSQGLAGGQETQY
TRBJ1-1,.,TRBV7-9,ASSLAPTGNTEAF
TRBJ2-7,TRBD1,TRBV5-4,ASSHGQGPSYEQY
TRBJ2-6,TRBD1,TRBV5-1,ASSYSAGGAGANVLA
TRBJ2-7,.,TRBV5-4,ASSPAGVPGYEQY
TRBJ2-1,.,TRBV5-1,ASSLGRDRDEQF
TRBJ1-5,TRBD1,TRBV19,ASWDRVHQPQH
TRBJ1-1,.,TRBV28,ASSGGATEAF
TRBJ2-2,.,TRBV5-1,ASSPGHVNTGELF
TRBJ1-4,TRBD1,TRBV5-1,ASSYRDRDHEKLF
TRBJ1-1,.,TRBV2,ASNLRGGAIAEAF
TRBJ2-3,.,TRBV5-1,ASSSLGQITDTQY
TRBJ1-1,TRBD1,TRBV7-3,ASSLTVDRANTEAF
TRBJ1-5,.,TRBV19,ASSISHRTPGGQPQH
TRBJ1-4,.,TRBV4-2,ASSQVRQFNEKLF
TRBJ1-1,.,TRBV19,ASSPVNTEAF
TRBJ1-1,.,TRBV7-2,ASSLSVVMNTEAF
TRBJ2-1,.,TRBV5-1,ASSRGEYYNEQF
TRBJ2-2,.,TRBV9,ASSVVSWDRVTSGKPTNTGELF
TRBJ1-1,TRBD1,TRBV2,ASRVRQGREAF
TRBJ2-7,.,TRBV6-5,ASSYARQSSYEQY
TRBJ1-1,.,TRBV28,ASSRPGYGAF
TRBJ2-7,.,TRBV18,ASSPRVGPEQY
TRBJ1-1,TRBD1,TRBV6-1,ASSGQGVIRTEAF
TRBJ2-7,.,TRBV6-7,ASTKFQRELIYEQY
TRBJ2-5,.,TRBV10-3,AISNQETQY
TRBJ1-1,.,TRBV7-9,ASSFGPGPTNTEAF
TRBJ2-7,TRBD1,TRBV7-9,ASSLKTGAERFLGEQY
TRBJ2-7,.,TRBV4-3,ASSQGVIGLSVGQY
TRBJ2-3,.,TRBV27,ASQWVGEGDTQY
TRBJ1-2,.,TRBV19,ASSGGLGYGYT
TRBJ1-1,.,TRBV7-3,ASSLLTVGESEAF
TRBJ1-2,TRBD1,TRBV5-1,ASSTDRGASGYT
TRBJ1-1,.,TRBV28,ASSFLRGTEAF
TRBJ2-3,.,TRBV5-1,ASSLGPPDTQY
TRBJ2-5,.,TRBV2,ASRWDQETQY
TRBJ2-7,TRBD1,TRBV29-1,SVGTGFYEQY
TRBJ2-7,TRBD1,TRBV11-2,ASSLDTGGADEQY
TRBJ2-2,TRBD2,TRBV2,ASTGTSGYTGELF
TRBJ2-1,.,TRBV10-2,ASSGVLVYNEQF
TRBJ2-6,.,TRBV14,ASSQVHSGANVLT
TRBJ1-1,.,TRBV6-1,ASSAQPNTEAF
TRBJ2-6,.,TRBV7-3,ASSLNGRTDGEGFRGANVLT
TRBJ1-2,.,TRBV15,ATSRGGRKPYDYGYT
TRBJ1-2,.,TRBV28,ASSLSVPYGYT
TRBJ2-1,TRBD2,TRBV19,ASTRTSVNNEQF
TRBJ2-7,TRBD2,TRBV6-5,ASSYSPPNLAGGTY
TRBJ2-1,.,TRBV5-8,ASSLFLGQNYNEQF
TRBJ1-2,.,TRBV4-3,ASSQESSNGYT
TRBJ2-1,TRBD1,TRBV7-2,ASRLTGTGGPHGQF